The rows below give T cell receptor beta chains drawn from one sample of a study of blood T cell repertoires in COVID-19. Clones were sequenced by immunoSEQ multiplex PCR, and TCRdb holds only the in-frame ones, with some missing. Altogether about 60,000 clones are present, around nine tenths being singletons, with the ten largest covering 4.8%. Input material: peripheral blood. These receptors were taken from a man aged 55 to 70 with acute or convalescent COVID-19. CDR3s include the opening cysteine and the closing phenylalanine or tryptophan. The D gene is left open where the match is weak.

V gene | D gene | CDR3 protein
TRBV6-5 | - | CASSYGRSNQPQHF
TRBV10-1 | TRBD1 | CASSKSYRGPGNTGELFF
TRBV7-8 | - | CASSLALRGRGAQETQYF
TRBV19 | TRBD1 | CASSRDRGLSEAFF
TRBV15 | TRBD2 | CATQATSGTHEQYF
TRBV3-1/TRBV3-2 | - | CASSQDAGGRGYTF
TRBV5-1 | TRBD1 | CASSLAGQGYNEQFF
TRBV11-2 | - | CASSLKGVGEQYF
TRBV24-1 | - | CATSDFGLNTGELFF
TRBV28 | - | CASSPPNRANTEAFF
TRBV21-1 | - | CASSGIGQGIYEQYF
TRBV11-2 | TRBD2 | CASSSPTFSGSSYNEQFF
TRBV5-1 | TRBD1 | CASSFGTGHSGELFF
TRBV6-1 | - | CASSEVLVEAYEQYF
TRBV21-1 | - | CASSPSSRFMNTEAFF
TRBV5-1 | - | CASSLGAREGGLGPQHF
TRBV5-4 | - | CASTNYRTGNTIYF
TRBV28 | - | CASSLGSALREQYF
TRBV2 | - | CASRETGLNTEAFF
TRBV2 | - | CASSGGGGMGANVLTF
TRBV5-4 | - | CASSLEGDSGNTIYF
TRBV4-2 | - | CASSQDLGTAGGYTF
TRBV3-1/TRBV3-2 | - | CASSQVQGQETQYF
TRBV11-3 | - | CASSAGVNSPLHF
TRBV28 | - | CASSLGGLAKNIQYF
TRBV2 | TRBD1 | CASSESRGNSPLHF
TRBV7-8 | TRBD1 | CASSLGGGGYEQYF
TRBV11-2 | - | CASSLLVSGANVLTF
TRBV6-6 | TRBD1 | CASTTTGIIYEQYF
TRBV10-3 | TRBD1 | CAISDRGTGGSGSYEQYF
TRBV10-3 | - | CAIQGAADYGYTF
TRBV28 | TRBD2 | CASSLTVAAGGPNEQFF
TRBV27 | TRBD1 | CASSPHIRTGGDQETQYF